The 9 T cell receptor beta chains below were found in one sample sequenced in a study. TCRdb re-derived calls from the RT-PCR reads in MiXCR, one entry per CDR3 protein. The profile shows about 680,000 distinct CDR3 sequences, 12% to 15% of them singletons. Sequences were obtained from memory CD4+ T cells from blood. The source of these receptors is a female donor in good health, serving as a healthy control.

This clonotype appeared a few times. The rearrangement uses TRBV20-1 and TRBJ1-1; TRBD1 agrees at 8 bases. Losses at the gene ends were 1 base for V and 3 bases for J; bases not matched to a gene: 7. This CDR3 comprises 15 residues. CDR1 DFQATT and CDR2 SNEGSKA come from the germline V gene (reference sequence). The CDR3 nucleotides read TGCAGTGCTAGAGCACAGGGGGGGGAGTACACTGAAGCTTTCTTT. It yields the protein CSARAQGGEYTEAFF.

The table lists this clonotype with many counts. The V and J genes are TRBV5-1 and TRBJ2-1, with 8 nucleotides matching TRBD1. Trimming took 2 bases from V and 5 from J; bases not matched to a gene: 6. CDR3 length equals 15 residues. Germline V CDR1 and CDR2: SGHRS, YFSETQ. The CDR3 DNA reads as TGCGCCAGCAGCTTTCCCGGGACAGGTAACAATGAGCAGTTCTTC. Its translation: CASSFPGTGNNEQFF.

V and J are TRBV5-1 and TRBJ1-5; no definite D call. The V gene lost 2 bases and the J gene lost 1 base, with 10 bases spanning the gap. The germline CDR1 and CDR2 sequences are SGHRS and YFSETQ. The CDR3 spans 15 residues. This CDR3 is CASSFFYGSNQPQHF. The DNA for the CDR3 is TGCGCCAGCAGCTTCTTCTATGGAAGCAATCAGCCCCAGCATTTT.

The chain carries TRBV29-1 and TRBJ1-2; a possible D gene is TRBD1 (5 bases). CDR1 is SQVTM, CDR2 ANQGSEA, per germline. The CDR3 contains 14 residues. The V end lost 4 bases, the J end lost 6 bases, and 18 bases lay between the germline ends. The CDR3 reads CSVAFLSGTHGYTF. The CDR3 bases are TGCAGCGTTGCTTTTCTCTCGGGGACCCATGGCTACACCTTC.

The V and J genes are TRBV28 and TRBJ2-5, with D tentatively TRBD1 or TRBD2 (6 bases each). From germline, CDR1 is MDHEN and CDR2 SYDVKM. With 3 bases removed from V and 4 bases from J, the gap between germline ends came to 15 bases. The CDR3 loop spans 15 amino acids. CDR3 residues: CASSFQQGGAETQYF. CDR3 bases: TGTGCCAGCAGTTTCCAACAGGGAGGTGCAGAGACCCAGTACTTC.

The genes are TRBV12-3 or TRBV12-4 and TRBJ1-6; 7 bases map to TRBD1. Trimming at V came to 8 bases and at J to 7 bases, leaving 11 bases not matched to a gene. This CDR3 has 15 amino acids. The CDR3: CASQKSGTANSPLHF. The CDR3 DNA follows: TGTGCCAGCCAAAAGTCCGGGACAGCAAATTCACCCCTCCACTTT.

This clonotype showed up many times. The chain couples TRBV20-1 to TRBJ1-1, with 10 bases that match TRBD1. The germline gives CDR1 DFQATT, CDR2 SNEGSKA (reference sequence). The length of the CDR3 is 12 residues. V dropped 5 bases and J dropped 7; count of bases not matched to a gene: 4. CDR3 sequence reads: CSAGGQGVEAFF. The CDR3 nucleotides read TGCAGTGCTGGAGGACAGGGGGTTGAAGCTTTCTTT.

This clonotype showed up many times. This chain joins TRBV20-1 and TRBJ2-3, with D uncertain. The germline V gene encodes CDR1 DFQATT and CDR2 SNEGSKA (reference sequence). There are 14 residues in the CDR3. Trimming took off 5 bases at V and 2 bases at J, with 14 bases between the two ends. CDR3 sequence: CSALDGTYTDTQYF. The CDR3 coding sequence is TGCAGTGCTCTCGACGGAACCTACACAGATACGCAGTATTTT.

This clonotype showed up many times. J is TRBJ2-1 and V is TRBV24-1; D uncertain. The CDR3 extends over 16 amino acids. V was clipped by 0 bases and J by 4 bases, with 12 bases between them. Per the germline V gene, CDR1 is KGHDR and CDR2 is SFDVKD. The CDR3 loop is CATSDLQGSGYNEQFF. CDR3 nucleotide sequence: TGTGCCACCAGTGATTTGCAAGGATCTGGGTACAATGAGCAGTTCTTC.